The clone carrying this T cell receptor (beta chain) has more than one count but fewer than ten. Its antigen remains unidentified. The data are from a study of a mutant IDH1 vaccine in newly diagnosed glioma. Study in general: At weeks 1, 3, 5, 7, 11, 15, 19 and 23, patients received a vaccination, eight in all. Vaccine dosing followed radiotherapy by 4-6 weeks, or accompanied temozolomide cycles. The study's findings and limits: Vaccine-induced responses were seen in around 93% of patients, spanning several MHC alleles.

Profiled with immunoSEQ multiplex PCR; TCRdb holds only in-frame clones, not every one. The sample shows some 120,000 clones, around three quarters of them seen only once. This sample's time point: week 11, during vaccination. The study gave 300 ug of mutant IDH1 20-mer peptide per vaccine dose, with topical imiquimod. Each of the donors came in with new WHO grade 3 or 4 astrocytomas that were IDH1-mutant and ATRX-lost. Germline V gene data show CDR1 as LNHNV and CDR2 as YYDKDF (reference sequence). The CDR3 is 12 residues long. The V gene lost 8 bases and the J gene lost 4 bases, with 9 bases spanning the gap.

The clonotype comes from a man aged 40-55 years with glioma. This sample comprised PBMCs, obtained from a glioma patient whose treatment included an IDH1 peptide vaccine. The chain has TRBV15 and TRBJ1-5, with D uncertain. The CDR3 DNA reads TGTGCCACCGGATCTCCAAATCAGCCCCAGCATTTT. Amino acid sequence: CATGSPNQPQHF.